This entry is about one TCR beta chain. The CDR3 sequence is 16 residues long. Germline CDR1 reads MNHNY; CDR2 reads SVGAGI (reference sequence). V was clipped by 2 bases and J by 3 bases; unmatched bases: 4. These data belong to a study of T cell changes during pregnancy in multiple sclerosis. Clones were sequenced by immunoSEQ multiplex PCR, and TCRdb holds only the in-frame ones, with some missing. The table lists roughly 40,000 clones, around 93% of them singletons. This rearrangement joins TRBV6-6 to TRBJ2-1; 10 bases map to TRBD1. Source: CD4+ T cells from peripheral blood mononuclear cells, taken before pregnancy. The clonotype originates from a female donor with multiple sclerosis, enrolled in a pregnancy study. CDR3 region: CASSYRQGAIYNEQFF. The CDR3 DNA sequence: TGTGCCAGCAGTTACAGACAGGGGGCGATCTACAATGAGCAGTTCTTC.